This TCR beta chain emerged from a study of blood T cell repertoires in COVID-19. Authors' processing steps: Estimated nucleated cell counts came from reference gene primer amplification. The assay was immunoSEQ multiplex PCR, and TCRdb's table has in-frame clones only and misses some. V, J and clone size derive from that table, while D and trimming were established from the DNA sequence. Of 85,000 to 100,000 clones listed, roughly 80% are singletons. This clonotype originated in an elderly man with COVID-19, enrolled during active disease. The sequenced sample consisted of peripheral blood.

The DNA of the CDR3 is TGTGCCAGCAGACTGCAGGTGTCCGGGACTAGCGGGGGAGGCTACGAGCAGTACTTC. Protein: CASRLQVSGTSGGGYEQYF. The rearrangement links TRBV3-1 (or the pseudogene TRBV3-2) to TRBJ2-7; 14 nucleotides agree with TRBD2. V shed 6 bases and J 3 bases; nucleotides not matched to a gene: 16. The germline CDR1 and CDR2 sequences are LGHDT and YNNKEL (reference sequence). The CDR3 covers 19 residues.